The next 3 T cell receptor beta chains were all read from a single sample in a study of shared clonotypes between healthy human individuals. The method was immunoSEQ multiplex PCR; TCRdb's version includes in-frame clones alone and lacks a portion of them. The sample shows over 2 million clones, roughly 90% of them seen only once. Sequenced material: naive CD4+ T cells from PBMCs. Indicated subset: CD45RA+ positively selected. The receptor source for this set is a man between 18 and 29 years old in good health. Some clones in this sample may be carry-over from other donors' samples.

The gene calls are TRBV7-9 and TRBJ2-5; a possible D gene is TRBD2 (5 bases). The CDR3 is 16 amino acids. Germline V gene lookup returns CDR1 SEHNR and CDR2 FQNEAQ (reference sequence). V was cut by 2 bases and J by 2 bases, with 15 bases left in between. The CDR3 DNA sequence: TGTGCCAGCAGCTTACTTTTCCTAGCTGCACAAGAGACCCAGTACTTC. Amino acids: CASSLLFLAAQETQYF.

The chain combines TRBV30 with TRBJ2-1; TRBD2 matches 9 bases. V gave up 4 bases and J gave up 4 bases; unmatched junction bases: 8. The germline V gene has CDR1 GTSNPN and CDR2 SVGIG (reference sequence). This CDR3 is built from 15 residues. CDR3 loop: CAWILRAGGYNEQFF. The CDR3 DNA follows: TGTGCCTGGATCCTTAGGGCGGGAGGGTACAATGAGCAGTTCTTC.

This sequence joins TRBV2 and TRBJ2-1; 7 positions match TRBD2. Looked up from germline, CDR1 is SNHLY and CDR2 is FYNNEI. The CDR3 extends over 14 amino acids. The V gene end was trimmed by 9 bases and the J gene end by 2 bases; junction bases not matched to a gene: 7. The CDR3 coding sequence is TGTGCCAGTGGCGGGAGAAGCCCCTACAATGAGCAGTTCTTC. It is translated as CASGGRSPYNEQFF.